Below, 17 T cell receptor beta chains from the same sample are listed, as sequenced in a study of T cells in Graves' hyperthyroidism and ophthalmopathy. The TCR beta CDR3 regions underwent amplification using RNA transcripts as the source. The TCR CDR3 first-round RT-PCR relied on the HTBI primer set. TCRdb re-analysed the multiplex PCR reads in MiXCR, keeping a single row per CDR3 protein. Of about 380,000 distinct CDR3 sequences listed, roughly 13% are singletons. Material for sequencing was blood. These receptor sequences come from a man in his thirties or forties with Graves' hyperthyroidism that later progressed to Graves' ophthalmopathy.

V is TRBV5-1 and J is TRBJ2-2; 8 bases match TRBD2. This CDR3 has 17 residues. The trim removed 3 bases at V and 2 bases at J, leaving 9 bases unmatched. Per the germline V gene, CDR1 is SGHRS and CDR2 is YFSETQ. For the CDR3, the DNA is TGCGCCAGCAGCTCGCCTACTAGCGGAGATAACACCGGGGAGCTGTTTTTT. It codes for CASSSPTSGDNTGELFF.

This clonotype was detected many times. This chain links TRBV9 with TRBJ1-1; the D is unclear. This CDR3 has 14 amino acids. V lost 4 bases to trimming and J lost 1 base, with 11 bases between them. Germline CDR1 is SGDLS and CDR2 is YYNGEE. CDR3 bases: TGTGCCAGCAGCCCATATCCAGGGAACACTGAAGCTTTCTTT. Amino acids: CASSPYPGNTEAFF.

This clonotype was picked up many times. This rearrangement joins TRBV28 to TRBJ2-5; 7 nucleotides align to TRBD1. This CDR3 is 14 amino acids long. The V gene's germline CDR1 is MDHEN and CDR2 SYDVKM. V shed 5 bases, J shed 1 base, and the junction held 4 bases outside the gene matches. The CDR3 region has the DNA TGTGCCAGCAGTACACAGGGGACCCAAGAGACCCAGTACTTC. Protein: CASSTQGTQETQYF.

This clonotype was detected ten times or more. The genes are TRBV12-3 or TRBV12-4 and TRBJ1-5; maybe TRBD1 (5 bases). This CDR3 has 13 residues. With 0 bases removed from V and 6 bases from J, the gap between germline ends came to 6 bases. This CDR3 reads CASSLAGAQPQHF. The CDR3 coding sequence is TGTGCCAGCAGTTTAGCAGGGGCTCAGCCCCAGCATTTT.

The chain recombines TRBV6-1 with TRBJ2-7; unclear D gene. The V end was cut by 2 bases, the J end by 2 bases, with 13 bases between. The CDR3 has 15 residues. The V gene's germline CDR1 is MNHNS and CDR2 SASEGT. In DNA form, the CDR3 reads TGTGCCAGCAGTGAATGGGCCGATCCCACCTACGAGCAGTACTTC. It codes for CASSEWADPTYEQYF.

Concerning this clonotype: A much larger clone is a single base away; this may be a read error. V gene TRBV11-2 combines with J gene TRBJ2-5; possibly TRBD1 for D (6 bases). Germline-derived CDR1 and CDR2 are SGHAT and FQNNGV. The CDR3 consists of 15 residues. CDR3 DNA sequence: TGTGCCAGCAGCCGGGTCAACAGGGAACAAGAGATCCAGTACTTC. This codes for CASSRVNREQEIQYF. The full variable domain, with the rest looked up from reference TRBV11-2 and TRBJ2-5, is EAGVAQSPRYKIIEKRQSVAFWCNPISGHATLYWYQQILGQGPKLLIQFQNNGVVDDSQLPKDRFSAERLKGVDSTLKIQPAKLEDSAVYLCASSRVNREQEIQYFGPGTRLLVL.

Worth noting for this clonotype: The junction shows a germline mismatch at one end, possibly a read error. This sequence joins TRBV3-1 and TRBJ2-5; TRBD2 agrees at 10 bases. In germline, CDR1 is LGHDT, CDR2 YNNKEL (reference sequence). The CDR3 is 15 residues long. CDR3 nucleotides: TGTACCAGCAGCCAAGTTCCAGCGGGGGGGGAGACCCAGTACTTC. Translated: CTSSQVPAGGETQYF.

This chain links TRBV6-5 with TRBJ1-1; possible D gene TRBD1, 5 bases. Germline V gene lookup returns CDR1 MNHEY and CDR2 SVGAGI. The CDR3 has 14 amino acids. V lost 7 bases and J lost 0, with 12 bases in between. CDR3 in amino acids: CASKLGGMNTEAFF. Written as DNA, the CDR3 is TGTGCCAGCAAGTTGGGGGGGATGAACACTGAAGCTTTCTTT.

The sample holds many counts of this clonotype. This chain connects TRBV6-6 to TRBJ2-3; TRBD2 matches 9 bases. Germline trimming cut 2 bases from V and 3 bases from J; bases unmatched to any gene: 3. This CDR3 comprises 15 residues. In germline, CDR1 is MNHNY, CDR2 SVGAGI (reference sequence). The DNA for the CDR3 is TGTGCCAGCAGTTACGGCGGGGGGGTTACAGATACGCAGTATTTT. Protein: CASSYGGGVTDTQYF.

The chain joins TRBV6-5 to TRBJ1-1; 12 positions agree with TRBD1. CDR3 length: 15 residues. Germline lookup yields CDR1 MNHEY and CDR2 SVGAGI. After removal of 7 bases from V and 7 bases from J, the junction contained 10 bases not matched to a gene. The CDR3 coding sequence is TGTGCCAGCAATTATGGGGACAGGGGGCTAGGTGAAGCTTTCTTT. Protein product: CASNYGDRGLGEAFF.

This clonotype was counted between two and nine times. The CDR3 protein is CATMGGGENYGYTF. CDR3 DNA sequence: TGTGCCACCATGGGGGGGGGCGAGAACTATGGCTACACCTTC. V usage is TRBV15 and J usage is TRBJ1-2, with TRBD1 as a possible D gene (6 bases). V lost 7 bases and J 2 bases, leaving 14 bases between the germline ends. CDR3 length: 14 residues. CDR1 is LNHNV and CDR2 is YYDKDF in the germline V gene (reference sequence). Together with reference TRBV15 and TRBJ1-2, the CDR3 gives the full variable domain: DAMVIQNPRYQVTQFGKPVTLSCSQTLNHNVMYWYQQKSSQAPKLLFHYYDKDFNNEADTPDNFQSRRPNTSFCFLDIRSPGLGDTAMYLCATMGGGENYGYTFGSGTRLTVV.

Details on this clonotype: The junction shows a germline mismatch at one end, possibly a read error. The CDR3 region is CASSYSTGFSNKPQHF. The DNA of the CDR3 is TGTGCCAGCAGTTACTCCACAGGTTTTAGCAATAAGCCCCAGCATTTT. J is TRBJ1-5 and V is TRBV6-5; perhaps TRBD1 as D (5 bases). Germline CDR1 is MNHEY and CDR2 is SVGAGI. The CDR3 has 16 residues.

The chain employs TRBV4-1 and TRBJ2-4; 7 bases are shared with TRBD2. The CDR3 runs to 12 residues. Germline-derived CDR1 and CDR2 are MGHRA and YSYEKL. V lost 4 bases to trimming and J lost 10 bases; unmatched junction nucleotides: 4. CDR3 DNA: TGCGCCAGCAGCCCAACTAGCGCAATTCAGTACTTC. Amino acids: CASSPTSAIQYF.

The table lists this clonotype with a few counts. CDR3 bases: TGTGCCATCAGAGACACAGGGATGCACGAGCAGTACTTC. This translates into CAIRDTGMHEQYF. The chain couples TRBV10-3 to TRBJ2-7; D may be TRBD1 (6 bases). This CDR3 comprises 13 residues. Germline V gives CDR1 ENHRY, CDR2 SYGVKD. V dropped 6 bases and J dropped 5 bases, with 14 bases sitting between them.

Comments on this clonotype: This may come from a read error, since a much larger clone is one base off. The chain carries TRBV7-9 and TRBJ2-5; 8 bases align to TRBD1. Germline lookup yields CDR1 SEHNR and CDR2 FQNEAQ (reference sequence). CDR3 length equals 16 residues. Unmatched junction bases numbered 14, after V lost 5 bases and J lost 6 bases. The CDR3 protein is CASSPGNRGLDKTQYF. As DNA, the CDR3 is TGTGCCAGCAGCCCTGGAAACAGGGGGTTGGATAAGACCCAGTACTTC.

V usage is TRBV19 and J usage is TRBJ1-1; tentatively, D is TRBD1 (5 bases). This CDR3 is built from 12 residues. Germline CDR1 is LNHDA and CDR2 is SQIVND (reference sequence). Trimming stripped 5 bases from V and 6 bases from J, with 10 bases between. The CDR3: CASSAGGAEAFF. The CDR3 region has the DNA TGTGCCAGTAGTGCGGGGGGGGCTGAAGCTTTCTTT. Full variable domain (remainder filled in from reference TRBV19 and TRBJ1-1): DGGITQSPKYLFRKEGQNVTLSCEQNLNHDAMYWYRQDPGQGLRLIYYSQIVNDFQKGDIAEGYSVSREKKESFPLTVTSAQKNPTAFYLCASSAGGAEAFFGQGTRLTVV.

Details on this clonotype: A much larger clone is a single base away; this may be a read error. The V call is TRBV28, the J call TRBJ2-7; the D gene is possibly TRBD2 (5 bases). This CDR3 has 13 amino acids. From germline, CDR1 is MDHEN and CDR2 SYDVKM. The CDR3 reads CASRADGPYERYF. CDR3 coding DNA: TGTGCCAGCAGAGCGGACGGGCCCTACGAGCGGTACTTC.